A single sample gave rise to the 22 T cell receptor beta chains below, sequenced in a study of T-cell reconstitution after alpha-beta-depleted transplantation in children. The TCRbeta library was prepared with unique molecular identifiers. TCRdb passed the PCR reads through MiXCR, listing each CDR3 protein once. The sample carries roughly 20,000 distinct CDR3 sequences, 13% recorded once. The specimen was PBMCs, mostly from graft donor cells, collected 60 days after TCRalphabeta/CD19-depleted stem cell transplant. These receptors came from a female patient aged 2-9 years who had a stem cell transplant for congenital amegakaryocytic thrombocytopenia, so the T cells may come from the graft donor.

This clonotype came up many times. The chain has TRBV15 and TRBJ2-1, with D possibly TRBD2 on 6 matching bases. Germline V CDR1 and CDR2: LNHNV, YYDKDF (reference sequence). V lost 3 bases and J lost 4, with 10 bases in between. This CDR3 contains 14 residues. For the CDR3, the DNA is TGTGCCACCAGCAGGGACTACATTTACAATGAGCAGTTCTTC. Its protein product is CATSRDYIYNEQFF.

The table lists this clonotype with many counts. The chain employs TRBV7-2 and TRBJ2-3, with TRBD2 as a possible D gene (6 bases). From germline, CDR1 is SGHTA and CDR2 FQGNSA. The V and J ends lost 3 bases and 2 bases respectively, with 12 bases between them. The CDR3 has 15 residues. The CDR3 spells CASSFPRGTTDTQYF. In DNA form, the CDR3 reads TGTGCCAGCAGCTTTCCGCGGGGCACCACAGATACGCAGTATTTT.

This clonotype showed up many times. The chain couples TRBV5-5 to TRBJ2-5; 8 positions agree with TRBD1. J gave up 5 bases and V 2 bases, and 5 bases lay outside the gene matches. The V gene's germline CDR1 is SGHKS and CDR2 YYEKEE (reference sequence). This CDR3 is built from 14 residues. CDR3 nucleotide sequence: TGTGCCAGCAGCTTCTCACAGGGGGTCGAGACCCAGTACTTC. It encodes CASSFSQGVETQYF.

A note on this clonotype: At one boundary the junction diverges from the germline segment, which might be a read error. This chain connects TRBV10-3 to TRBJ2-1, with TRBD2 matching over 14 bases. Germline V lookup: CDR1 ENHRY, CDR2 SYGVKD. The CDR3 length is 16 residues. This CDR3 reads CTISMTSGRAYDEQFF. For the CDR3, the DNA is TGTACCATCAGTATGACTAGCGGGAGGGCATATGATGAGCAGTTCTTC.

This clonotype was found many times. The CDR3 sequence: CASSLSLLAGVNEQFF. DNA for the CDR3: TGTGCCAGCAGCCTGAGCCTACTAGCGGGGGTCAATGAGCAGTTCTTC. The V call is TRBV7-3, the J call TRBJ2-1, with 11 bases matching TRBD2. Germline V gene data show CDR1 as SGHTA and CDR2 as FQGTGA. The J segment lost 6 bases and the V segment lost 5 bases, leaving 9 bases of the junction unmatched. This CDR3 has 16 residues. The entire variable domain, with the rest obtained from reference TRBV7-3 and TRBJ2-1, is as follows: GAGVSQTPSNKVTEKGKYVELRCDPISGHTALYWYRQSLGQGPEFLIYFQGTGAADDSGLPNDRFFAVRPEGSVSTLKIQRTERGDSAVYLCASSLSLLAGVNEQFFGPGTRLTVL.

This clonotype occurred many times. The V call is TRBV20-1, the J call TRBJ2-1; D unclear. V lost 6 bases and J 1 base, leaving 19 bases between the germline ends. The CDR3 has 16 amino acids. CDR1 and CDR2 (germline): DFQATT, SNEGSKA (reference sequence). CDR3 sequence (DNA): TGCAGTGCGACCCGGGTCCGGGTGATGTCCTACAATGAGCAGTTCTTC. Its translation is CSATRVRVMSYNEQFF.

Ten or more counts support this clonotype. The V call is TRBV2, the J call TRBJ2-7; 7 bases map to TRBD2. Per germline, CDR1 SNHLY and CDR2 FYNNEI. The CDR3 totals 14 residues. V lost 6 bases to trimming and J lost 2 bases; unmatched junction nucleotides: 7. CDR3 amino acids: CASSQLAKTYEQYF. DNA of the CDR3: TGTGCCAGCAGCCAACTAGCGAAGACCTACGAGCAGTACTTC.

This clonotype has a count of ten or more. The chain links TRBV7-9 to TRBJ2-2, with no clear D. Trimming took 6 bases from V and 3 from J, leaving 17 bases between them. The CDR3 totals 16 residues. Germline CDR1 SEHNR, CDR2 FQNEAQ (reference sequence). The CDR3 loop reads CASSPITELYTGELFF. The CDR3 DNA is TGTGCCAGCAGTCCGATTACAGAGCTCTACACCGGGGAGCTGTTTTTT.

At least ten counts were recorded for this clonotype. The gene calls are TRBV12-3 or TRBV12-4 and TRBJ2-7; D unresolved. The CDR3 is 13 residues long. Trimming took 1 base from V and 7 from J, leaving 11 bases between them. CDR3 sequence reads: CASSLGYGREQYF. The DNA of the CDR3 is TGTGCCAGCAGTTTAGGCTATGGGCGGGAGCAGTACTTC.

At least ten counts were recorded for this clonotype. This chain links TRBV5-5 with TRBJ1-1; D is perhaps TRBD1 (6 bases). CDR1 is SGHKS and CDR2 is YYEKEE in the germline V gene (reference sequence). The CDR3 has 15 amino acids. Trimming took off 3 bases at V and 5 bases at J, with 17 bases between the two ends. The CDR3: CASSWVHGGLTEAFF. CDR3 bases: TGTGCCAGCAGCTGGGTGCACGGGGGGCTAACTGAAGCTTTCTTT. The full variable domain, in which reference TRBV5-5 and TRBJ1-1 provide the parts outside the CDR3, is DAGVTQSPTHLIKTRGQQVTLRCSPISGHKSVSWYQQVLGQGPQFIFQYYEKEERGRGNFPDRFSARQFPNYSSELNVNALLLGDSALYLCASSWVHGGLTEAFFGQGTRLTVV.

At least ten counts were recorded for this clonotype. CDR3 amino acids: CASSFWGSGYTF. CDR3 in DNA: TGTGCCAGCAGTTTCTGGGGGTCTGGCTACACCTTC. V and J are TRBV28 and TRBJ1-2, with TRBD1 as a possible D gene (5 bases). This CDR3 has 12 residues. V was pared by 3 bases and J by 7 bases, with 9 bases between. The V gene's germline CDR1 is MDHEN and CDR2 SYDVKM.

In this sample, this clonotype turned up many times. The chain links TRBV20-1 to TRBJ2-1; 8 bases align to TRBD2. Trimming took 3 bases from V and 8 from J; bases not matched to a gene: 15. There are 16 residues in the CDR3. Germline values: CDR1 DFQATT, CDR2 SNEGSKA (reference sequence). DNA for the CDR3: TGCAGTGCTAGCCCTTCTAGCGGGCGTGGGTTGGATGAGCAGTTCTTC. Protein product: CSASPSSGRGLDEQFF.

This rearrangement joins TRBV29-1 to TRBJ2-6; D is ambiguous. The V gene lost 5 bases and the J gene lost 0 bases, with 5 bases spanning the gap. CDR3 length: 13 residues. Looked up from germline, CDR1 is SQVTM and CDR2 is ANQGSEA. The CDR3 spells CSVTVSGANVLTF. Written as DNA, the CDR3 is TGCAGCGTTACAGTCTCTGGGGCCAACGTCCTGACTTTC.

This clonotype appeared many times. This rearrangement joins TRBV5-1 to TRBJ2-5; possible D gene TRBD1, 6 bases. The V end was cut by 0 bases, the J end by 4 bases, with 19 bases between. The germline V gene has CDR1 SGHRS and CDR2 YFSETQ. The CDR3 runs to 17 residues. The CDR3 here is CASSLALGHSPRETQYF. CDR3 bases: TGCGCCAGCAGCTTGGCCTTGGGACATAGTCCAAGAGAGACCCAGTACTTC. The variable domain in full, completed from reference TRBV5-1 and TRBJ2-5, reads KAGVTQTPRYLIKTRGQQVTLSCSPISGHRSVSWYQQTPGQGLQFLFEYFSETQRNKGNFPGRFSGRQFSNSRSEMNVSTLELGDSALYLCASSLALGHSPRETQYFGPGTRLLVL.

This clonotype occurred many times. The genes are TRBV28 and TRBJ2-7; D is unclear. There are 15 residues in the CDR3. CDR1 MDHEN and CDR2 SYDVKM come from the germline V gene. The ends were cut back, 5 bases at V and 3 bases at J, with 17 bases in the middle. The CDR3 is CASSPSSSAYYEQYF. The CDR3 region has the DNA TGTGCCAGCAGTCCGTCCTCGAGTGCCTACTACGAGCAGTACTTC.

This clonotype was observed at least ten times. The gene calls are TRBV4-1 and TRBJ2-7; a possible D gene is TRBD2 (5 bases). Germline-derived CDR1 and CDR2 are MGHRA and YSYEKL. Trimming removed 3 bases at V and 8 bases at J, with 23 bases between. CDR3 length equals 16 residues. The CDR3 DNA follows: TGCGCCAGCAGCCAGGACTCATCCCCTGTGGCCTCTCAGCAGTACTTC. Amino acids: CASSQDSSPVASQQYF.

The chain joins TRBV3-1 to TRBJ2-6; 14 positions match TRBD2. This CDR3 is 18 amino acids long. With 11 bases clipped from V and 3 bases from J, the junction kept 12 bases outside the gene matches. Germline CDR1 is LGHDT and CDR2 is YNNKEL (reference sequence). CDR3 loop: CAFCLEGTSGSGANVLTF. DNA of the CDR3: TGTGCCTTCTGTTTAGAAGGGACTAGCGGGAGTGGGGCCAACGTCCTGACTTTC.

This clonotype was seen ten or more times. This chain connects TRBV11-2 to TRBJ2-5, with D maybe TRBD2 (5 bases). The CDR3 is 15 amino acids. Germline lookup yields CDR1 SGHAT and CDR2 FQNNGV. V lost 1 base to trimming and J lost 3 bases, with 12 bases between them. The CDR3 region is CASSLGRLIEETQYF. The CDR3 DNA reads TGTGCCAGCAGCTTAGGCCGACTAATAGAAGAGACCCAGTACTTC.

At least ten counts were recorded for this clonotype. The chain combines TRBV5-1 with TRBJ2-7, with TRBD1 identical over 9 bases. Per the germline V gene, CDR1 is SGHRS and CDR2 is YFSETQ. The CDR3 loop spans 19 amino acids. The junction had 23 bases not matched to a gene; V was cut back by 4 bases and J by 6 bases. CDR3 in amino acids: CASSPIAHPGTGLGGEQYF. The CDR3 nucleotides read TGCGCCAGCAGCCCGATAGCCCACCCTGGGACAGGGTTGGGCGGCGAGCAGTACTTC.

This clonotype was seen at least ten times. This sequence joins TRBV12-5 and TRBJ2-1; D gene unclear. The V end lost 1 base, the J end lost 4 bases, and 5 bases lay between the germline ends. This CDR3 has 13 amino acids. Germline values: CDR1 LGHNT, CDR2 FRNRAP. Written as DNA, the CDR3 is TGTGCTAGTGGTTTGGACTATTACAATGAGCAGTTCTTC. This codes for CASGLDYYNEQFF. The whole variable domain, remainder taken from reference TRBV12-5 and TRBJ2-1, is DARVTQTPRHKVTEMGQEVTMRCQPILGHNTVFWYRQTMMQGLELLAYFRNRAPLDDSGMPKDRFSAEMPDATLATLKIQPSEPRDSAVYFCASGLDYYNEQFFGPGTRLTVL.

This clonotype came up a few times. The chain uses TRBV29-1 and TRBJ2-1; D ambiguous. The germline gives CDR1 SQVTM, CDR2 ANQGSEA. The ends were cut back, 3 bases at V and 0 bases at J, with 9 bases in the middle. This CDR3 comprises 14 residues. For the CDR3, the DNA is TGCAGCGTTGATGAACGGGTCTCCTACAATGAGCAGTTCTTC. This sequence encodes CSVDERVSYNEQFF.

This clonotype was observed many times. V usage is TRBV5-1 and J usage is TRBJ2-1, with TRBD2 matching over 11 bases. Per the germline V gene, CDR1 is SGHRS and CDR2 is YFSETQ. The V and J ends lost 4 bases and 6 bases, in that order; junction bases with no gene match: 6. This CDR3 region has 15 residues. Here the CDR3 reads CASSQLAGATNEQFF. In DNA, the CDR3 is TGCGCCAGCAGCCAACTAGCGGGAGCTACCAATGAGCAGTTCTTC.